Included here is one TCR beta chain sequence, with context. Treatment in this sample: over 15 received Ad26.COV2.S at low or high dose, single or two shots; five or six received placebo; per-sample allocation not given. Day 63 after the first injection of vaccine or placebo was the sampling time. CDR3 length: 15 residues. The junction had 4 bases not matched to a gene; V was cut back by 4 bases and J by 5 bases. In germline, CDR1 is KGHDR, CDR2 SFDVKD. This sample is part of a study of Ad26.COV2.S vaccination and SARS-CoV-2 variants. Method: immunoSEQ multiplex PCR; TCRdb's copy keeps in-frame clones and lacks some. The profile covers about 480,000 clones, with around nine tenths appearing a single time and around 13% taken by the ten largest.

This sequence was found in a person between 18 and 59 years old who received the Ad26.COV2.S COVID-19 vaccine or a placebo. The rearrangement uses TRBV24-1 and TRBJ2-5; 12 bases match TRBD1. The sample was peripheral blood, taken in a trial of Ad26.COV2.S vaccine versus placebo. CDR3 sequence reads: CATSDPGQGAETQYF. The CDR3 region has the DNA TGTGCCACCAGTGACCCGGGACAGGGGGCGGAGACCCAGTACTTC.